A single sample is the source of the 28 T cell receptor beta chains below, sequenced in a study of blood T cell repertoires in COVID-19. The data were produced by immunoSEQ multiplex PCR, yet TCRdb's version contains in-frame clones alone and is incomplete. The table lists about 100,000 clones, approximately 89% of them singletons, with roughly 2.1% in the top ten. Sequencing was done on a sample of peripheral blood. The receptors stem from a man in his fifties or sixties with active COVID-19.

The CDR3 DNA reads as TGTGCCAGCTCATACAGGGAAGGCTCCTACAATGAGCAGTTCTTC. As protein: CASSYREGSYNEQFF. This sequence joins TRBV18 and TRBJ2-1; D is possibly TRBD1 (6 bases). CDR1 KGHSH and CDR2 LQKENI come from the germline V gene. The ends were cut back, 5 bases at V and 0 bases at J, with 11 bases in the middle. This CDR3 region has 15 residues.

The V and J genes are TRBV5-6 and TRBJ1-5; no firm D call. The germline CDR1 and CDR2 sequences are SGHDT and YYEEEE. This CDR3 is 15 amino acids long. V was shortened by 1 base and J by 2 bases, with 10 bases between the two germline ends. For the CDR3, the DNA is TGTGCCAGCAGCTTGACCTACCAGGGCAATCAGCCCCAGCATTTT. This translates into CASSLTYQGNQPQHF.

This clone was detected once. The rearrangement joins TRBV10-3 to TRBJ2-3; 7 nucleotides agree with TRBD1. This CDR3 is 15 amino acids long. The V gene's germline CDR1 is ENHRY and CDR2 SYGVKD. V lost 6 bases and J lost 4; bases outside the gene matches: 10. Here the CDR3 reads CAIRAGPQGADTQYF. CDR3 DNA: TGTGCCATCAGGGCCGGACCCCAGGGGGCAGATACGCAGTATTTT.

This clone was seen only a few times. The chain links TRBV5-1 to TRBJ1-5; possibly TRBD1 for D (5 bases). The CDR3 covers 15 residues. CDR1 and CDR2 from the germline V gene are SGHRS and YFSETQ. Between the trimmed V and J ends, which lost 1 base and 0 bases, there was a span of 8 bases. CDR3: CASSLTGNSNQPQHF. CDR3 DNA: TGCGCCAGCAGCTTGACAGGAAATAGCAATCAGCCCCAGCATTTT.

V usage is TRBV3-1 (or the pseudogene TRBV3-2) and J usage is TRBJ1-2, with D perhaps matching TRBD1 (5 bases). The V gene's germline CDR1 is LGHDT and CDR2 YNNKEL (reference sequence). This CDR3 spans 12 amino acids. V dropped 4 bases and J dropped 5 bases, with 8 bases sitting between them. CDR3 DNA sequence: TGTGCCAGCAGCCCTGACAGTTATGGCTACACCTTC. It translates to CASSPDSYGYTF.

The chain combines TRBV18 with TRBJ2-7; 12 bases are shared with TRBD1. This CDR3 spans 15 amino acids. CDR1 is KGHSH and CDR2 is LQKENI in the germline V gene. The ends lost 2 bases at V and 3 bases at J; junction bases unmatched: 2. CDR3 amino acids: CASSPGTGGVYEQYV. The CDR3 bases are TGTGCCAGCTCACCAGGGACAGGGGGCGTCTACGAGCAGTACGTC.

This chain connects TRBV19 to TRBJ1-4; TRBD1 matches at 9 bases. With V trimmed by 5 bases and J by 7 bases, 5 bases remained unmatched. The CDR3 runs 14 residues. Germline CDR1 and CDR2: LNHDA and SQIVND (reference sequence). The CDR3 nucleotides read TGTGCCAGTAGTTACAGGGGGCGCAGTGAAAAACTGTTTTTT. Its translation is CASSYRGRSEKLFF.

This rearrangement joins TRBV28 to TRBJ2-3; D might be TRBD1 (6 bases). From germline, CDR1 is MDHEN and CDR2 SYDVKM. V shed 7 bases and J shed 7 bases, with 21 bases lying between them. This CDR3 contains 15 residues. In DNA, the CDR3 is TGTGCCAGCACCACAACAGGGTCTAGTTCGAATACGCAGTATTTT. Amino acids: CASTTTGSSSNTQYF.

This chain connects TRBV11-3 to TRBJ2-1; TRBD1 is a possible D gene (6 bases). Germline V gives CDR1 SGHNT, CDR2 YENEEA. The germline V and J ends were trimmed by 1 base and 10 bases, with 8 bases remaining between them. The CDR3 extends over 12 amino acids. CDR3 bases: TGTGCCAGCAGCTTAGTAGGGACAGAGCAGTTCTTC. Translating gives CASSLVGTEQFF.

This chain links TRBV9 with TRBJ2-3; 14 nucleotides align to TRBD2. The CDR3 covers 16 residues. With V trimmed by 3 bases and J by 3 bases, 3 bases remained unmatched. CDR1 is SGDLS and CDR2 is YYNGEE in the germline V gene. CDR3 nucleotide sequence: TGTGCCAGCAGCGCCGGGACTAGCGGGGGTACAGATACGCAGTATTTT. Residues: CASSAGTSGGTDTQYF.

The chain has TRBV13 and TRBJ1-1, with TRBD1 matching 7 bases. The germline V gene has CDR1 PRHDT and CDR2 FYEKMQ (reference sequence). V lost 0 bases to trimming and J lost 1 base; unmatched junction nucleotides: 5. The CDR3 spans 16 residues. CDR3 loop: CASSLGRRTGNTEAFF. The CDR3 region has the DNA TGTGCCAGCAGCTTAGGCCGAAGGACAGGGAACACTGAAGCTTTCTTT. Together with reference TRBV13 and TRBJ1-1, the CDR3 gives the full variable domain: AAGVIQSPRHLIKEKRETATLKCYPIPRHDTVYWYQQGPGQDPQFLISFYEKMQSDKGSIPDRFSAQQFSDYHSELNMSSLELGDSALYFCASSLGRRTGNTEAFFGQGTRLTVV.

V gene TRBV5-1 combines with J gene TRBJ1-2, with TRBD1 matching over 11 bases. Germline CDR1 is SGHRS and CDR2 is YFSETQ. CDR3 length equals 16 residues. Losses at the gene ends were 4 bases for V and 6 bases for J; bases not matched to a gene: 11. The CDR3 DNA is TGCGCCAGCAGCAATGGACAGGGGGCCGGGAGCGATGGCTACACCTTC. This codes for CASSNGQGAGSDGYTF.

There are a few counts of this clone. DNA for the CDR3: TGTGCCAGCAGTGAACCCTCCGTCCTGACTTTC. It codes for CASSEPSVLTF. V usage is TRBV6-1 and J usage is TRBJ2-6; the D is unclear. The CDR3 extends over 11 amino acids. The germline gives CDR1 MNHNS, CDR2 SASEGT. Trimming pared 2 bases from V and 12 bases from J, leaving 5 bases between.

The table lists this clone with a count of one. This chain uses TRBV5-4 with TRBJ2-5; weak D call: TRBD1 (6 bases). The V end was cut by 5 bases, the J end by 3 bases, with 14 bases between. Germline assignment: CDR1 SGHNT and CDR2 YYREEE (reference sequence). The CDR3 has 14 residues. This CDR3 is CASSFGQTKETQYF. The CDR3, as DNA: TGTGCCAGCAGTTTTGGACAGACCAAAGAGACCCAGTACTTC.

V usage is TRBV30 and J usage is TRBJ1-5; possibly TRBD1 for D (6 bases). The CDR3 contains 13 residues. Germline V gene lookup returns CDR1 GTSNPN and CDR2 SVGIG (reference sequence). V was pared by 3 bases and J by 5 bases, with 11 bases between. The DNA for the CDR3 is TGTGCCTGGAGCCCCAGGGGAGATCAGCCCCAGCATTTT. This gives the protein CAWSPRGDQPQHF. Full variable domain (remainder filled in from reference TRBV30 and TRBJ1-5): SQTIHQWPATLVQPVGSPLSLECTVEGTSNPNLYWYRQAAGRGLQLLFYSVGIGQISSEVPQNLSASRPQDRQFILSSKKLLLSDSGFYLCAWSPRGDQPQHFGDGTRLSIL.

The CDR3: CASRPRGSLNYGYTF. CDR3 coding DNA: TGTGCCAGCAGGCCCCGGGGGTCCCTTAACTATGGCTACACCTTC. The chain combines TRBV5-6 with TRBJ1-2; tentative D call: TRBD1 (5 bases). The length of the CDR3 is 15 residues. Germline CDR1 and CDR2: SGHDT and YYEEEE. The ends were cut back, 5 bases at V and 1 base at J, with 15 bases in the middle.

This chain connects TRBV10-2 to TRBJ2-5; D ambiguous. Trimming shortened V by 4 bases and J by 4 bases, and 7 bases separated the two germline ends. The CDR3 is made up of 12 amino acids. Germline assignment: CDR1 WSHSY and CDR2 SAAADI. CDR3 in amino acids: CASSVGGETQYF. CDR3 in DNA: TGCGCCAGCAGTGTAGGCGGAGAGACCCAGTACTTC.

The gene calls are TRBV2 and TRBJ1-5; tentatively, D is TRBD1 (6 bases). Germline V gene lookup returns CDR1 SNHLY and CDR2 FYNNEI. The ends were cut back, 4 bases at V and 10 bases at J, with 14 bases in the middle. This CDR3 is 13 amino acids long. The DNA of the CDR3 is TGTGCCAGCAGTGTAGACAGGCAACAACCCCAGCATTTT. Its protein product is CASSVDRQQPQHF.

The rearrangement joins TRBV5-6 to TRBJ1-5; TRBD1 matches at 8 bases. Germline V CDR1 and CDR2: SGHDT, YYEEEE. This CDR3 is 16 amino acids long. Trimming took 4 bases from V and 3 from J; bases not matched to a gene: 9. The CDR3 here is CASSRVGTGHNQPQHF. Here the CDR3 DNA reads TGTGCCAGCAGCCGCGTCGGGACAGGTCACAATCAGCCCCAGCATTTT.

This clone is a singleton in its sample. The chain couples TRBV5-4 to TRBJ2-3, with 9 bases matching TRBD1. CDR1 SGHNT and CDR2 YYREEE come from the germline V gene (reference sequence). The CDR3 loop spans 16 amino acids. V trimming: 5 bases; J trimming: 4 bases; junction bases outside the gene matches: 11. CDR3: CASSNRDRAYPDTQYF. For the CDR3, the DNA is TGTGCCAGCAGTAACCGGGACAGGGCATATCCAGATACGCAGTATTTT.

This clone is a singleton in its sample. CDR3 amino acids: CASRGEKTQYF. The DNA of the CDR3 is TGTGCCAGCCGGGGGGAAAAGACCCAGTACTTC. The chain has TRBV11-3 and TRBJ2-5, with 7 bases lining up with TRBD2. V lost 8 bases and J lost 6; bases outside the gene matches: 3. CDR3 length: 11 amino acids. Germline V gene lookup returns CDR1 SGHNT and CDR2 YENEEA.

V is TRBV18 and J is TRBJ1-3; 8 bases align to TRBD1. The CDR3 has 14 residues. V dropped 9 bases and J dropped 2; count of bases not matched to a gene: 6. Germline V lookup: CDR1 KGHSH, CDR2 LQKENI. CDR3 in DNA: TGTGCCAGTAACGAACAGGGGGCTGGAAACACCATATATTTT. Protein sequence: CASNEQGAGNTIYF.

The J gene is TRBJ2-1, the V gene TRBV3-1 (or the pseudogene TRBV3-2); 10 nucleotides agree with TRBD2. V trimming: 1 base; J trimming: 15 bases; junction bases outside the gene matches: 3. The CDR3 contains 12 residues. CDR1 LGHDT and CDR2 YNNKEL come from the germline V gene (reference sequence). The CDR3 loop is CASSQASGGAFF. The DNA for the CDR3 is TGTGCCAGCAGCCAAGCAAGCGGGGGGGCGTTCTTC.

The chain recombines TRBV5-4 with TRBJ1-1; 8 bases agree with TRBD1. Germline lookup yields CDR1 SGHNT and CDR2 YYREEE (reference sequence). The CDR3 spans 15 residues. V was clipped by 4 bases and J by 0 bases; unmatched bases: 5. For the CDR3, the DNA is TGTGCCAGCAGCCGAGGGGACAGGCTGAACACTGAAGCTTTCTTT. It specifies CASSRGDRLNTEAFF.

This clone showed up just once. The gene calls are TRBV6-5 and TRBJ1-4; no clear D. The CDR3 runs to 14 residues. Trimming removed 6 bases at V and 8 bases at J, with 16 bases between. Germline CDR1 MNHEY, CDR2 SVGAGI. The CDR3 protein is CASRGDRPREKLFF. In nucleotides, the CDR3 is TGTGCCAGCAGAGGCGACCGCCCTAGGGAAAAACTGTTTTTT.

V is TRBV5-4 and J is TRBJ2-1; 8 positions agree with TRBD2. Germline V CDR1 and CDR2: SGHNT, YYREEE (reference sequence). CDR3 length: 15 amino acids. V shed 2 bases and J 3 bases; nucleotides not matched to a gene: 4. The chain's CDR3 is CASSFPGLDYNEQFF. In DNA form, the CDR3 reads TGTGCCAGCAGCTTTCCGGGACTAGACTACAATGAGCAGTTCTTC.

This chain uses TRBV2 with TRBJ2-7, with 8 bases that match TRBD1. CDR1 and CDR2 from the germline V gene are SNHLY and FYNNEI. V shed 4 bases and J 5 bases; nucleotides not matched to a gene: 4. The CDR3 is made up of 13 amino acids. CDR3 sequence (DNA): TGTGCCAGCAGTGGGGCAGGGGGCCACGAGCAGTACTTC. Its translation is CASSGAGGHEQYF.

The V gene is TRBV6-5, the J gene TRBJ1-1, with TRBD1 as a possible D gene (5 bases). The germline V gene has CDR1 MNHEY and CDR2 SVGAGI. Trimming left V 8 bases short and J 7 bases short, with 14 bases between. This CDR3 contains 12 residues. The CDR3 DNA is TGTGCCAGCGGTCCGGCAGGGCTTGAAGCTTTCTTT. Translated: CASGPAGLEAFF.